This TCR beta chain was captured by sequencing in a study of cytomegalovirus exposure and HLA in healthy donors. The CDR3 contains 15 residues. The V gene's germline CDR1 is MNHNS and CDR2 SASEGT. The V and J ends lost 3 bases and 9 bases respectively, with 17 bases between them. PCR was performed using 60 Vbeta and 13 Jbeta primers. The assay was immunoSEQ multiplex PCR, and TCRdb's table has in-frame clones only and misses some. Of approximately 82,000 clones in the sample, around 76% were seen once. The chain combines TRBV6-1 with TRBJ1-4; maybe TRBD1 (5 bases). The sample was PBMCs. The receptor's source is a man in his forties in good health and CMV-seronegative. This chain's CDR3 is CASSESSTVRQKLFF. The DNA of the CDR3 is TGTGCCAGCAGTGAGAGTTCGACAGTCCGGCAAAAACTGTTTTTT.